This T cell receptor beta chain was profiled in a study of T cell repertoires in cytomegalovirus infection. Background on the study: Public TCR beta signatures provided an indication of both CMV infection and a matching HLA type.

One entry per CDR3 protein results from TCRdb running MiXCR on the reads. This sample yields approximately 590,000 distinct CDR3 sequences, of which approximately 40% are seen a single time; more than 40% belongs to the top ten. Study conclusions and caveats: Using cumulative public TCR beta family frequency, the authors identified those who carried CMV together with the relevant HLA. CMV-specific TCR beta clonotypes restricted by HLA-C were the ones dominating the ex vivo response.

Remarks on this clonotype: No antigen is known for it.

V lost 2 bases to trimming and J lost 0 bases, with 10 bases between them. The CDR3 runs 15 residues. The germline gives CDR1 DFQATT, CDR2 SNEGSKA (reference sequence). The specimen was cultured PBMCs, collected from culture after CMV antigen stimulation. The chain uses TRBV20-1 and TRBJ1-4; D call uncertain. The TCR sequence derives from a human donor in good health (CMV status not recorded). Some clones in this sample may be carry-over from other donors' samples. In DNA form, the CDR3 reads TGCAGTGCTAGACCGTACACCTCAACTAATGAAAAACTGTTTTTT. Its translation is CSARPYTSTNEKLFF.